Below are 11 T cell receptor beta chains sequenced from a single sample in a study of spatial heterogeneity in lung cancer. Stated time point: sample taken at primary tumor resection. No cell sorting; template was whole RNA from tumor, lung tissue or PBMC. TCRdb re-called the 5' RACE reads through MiXCR, storing one row per CDR3 protein. Of tens of thousands of distinct CDR3 sequences listed, 13% are singletons. Sample: PBMCs, taken at surgery. The source is a male donor with early-stage non-small cell lung cancer.

The sample holds a few counts of this clonotype. J is TRBJ2-3 and V is TRBV6-2 or TRBV6-3; 11 nucleotides align to TRBD2. The V gene end was trimmed by 6 bases and the J gene end by 2 bases; junction bases not matched to a gene: 4. The CDR3 length is 15 residues. Germline V gene lookup returns CDR1 MNHEY and CDR2 SVGEGT. This CDR3 reads CASRSTSGITDTQYF. DNA for the CDR3: TGTGCCAGCAGATCGACTAGCGGGATCACAGATACGCAGTATTTT.

This clonotype turned up a few times. The rearrangement links TRBV12-3 or TRBV12-4 to TRBJ2-5, with 7 bases aligning to TRBD1. Unmatched junction bases numbered 3, after V lost 6 bases and J lost 2 bases. This CDR3 is 13 amino acids long. This CDR3 reads CASRGQAQETQYF. The CDR3, as DNA: TGTGCCAGCAGAGGACAGGCTCAAGAGACCCAGTACTTC.

In this sample, this clonotype turned up a few times. The rearrangement uses TRBV11-2 and TRBJ1-2, with D uncertain. With 5 bases removed from V and 4 bases from J, the gap between germline ends came to 17 bases. The CDR3 has 15 amino acids. The V gene's germline CDR1 is SGHAT and CDR2 FQNNGV. DNA of the CDR3: TGTGCCAGCAGCCTCACCCTGGGTTTCGCCTATGGCTACACCTTC. Residues: CASSLTLGFAYGYTF.

The V call is TRBV3-1, the J call TRBJ2-3; 7 bases fit TRBD1. Looked up from germline, CDR1 is LGHDT and CDR2 is YNNKEL (reference sequence). This CDR3 is 16 amino acids long. J lost 2 bases, V lost 0 bases, and 5 bases had no gene match. CDR3 nucleotides: TGTGCCAGCAGCCAAGATACCAGGGGGTTCACAGATACGCAGTATTTT. This gives the protein CASSQDTRGFTDTQYF.

This clonotype was seen a single time. J is TRBJ1-3 and V is TRBV5-1; D uncertain. The CDR3 is made up of 13 amino acids. V gave up 0 bases and J gave up 4 bases, with 5 bases separating them. CDR1 and CDR2 from the germline V gene are SGHRS and YFSETQ. In nucleotides, the CDR3 is TGCGCCAGCAGCTTGGAGGAAGGAAACACCATATATTTT. As protein: CASSLEEGNTIYF.

In regard to this clonotype: The germline gene is not matched at one end of the junction; a read error may be the cause. The rearrangement joins TRBV19 to TRBJ2-3, with 11 nucleotides matching TRBD2. Germline values: CDR1 LNHDA, CDR2 SQIVND (reference sequence). The CDR3 covers 16 residues. Written as DNA, the CDR3 is TGTGCCAGTAATATAGATGGGACTAGCGGCGCAGATACGCAGTATTTT. Amino acid sequence: CASNIDGTSGADTQYF. Variable domain in full (rest from reference TRBV19 and TRBJ2-3): DGGITQSPKYLFRKEGQNVTLSCEQNLNHDAMYWYRQDPGQGLRLIYYSQIVNDFQKGDIAEGYSVSREKKESFPLTVTSAQKNPTAFYLCASNIDGTSGADTQYFGPGTRLTVL.

This sequence joins TRBV5-1 and TRBJ2-7, with 8 bases that match TRBD2. This CDR3 is built from 19 residues. The V and J ends lost 0 bases and 2 bases, in that order; junction bases with no gene match: 16. Germline V gene data show CDR1 as SGHRS and CDR2 as YFSETQ. The DNA for the CDR3 is TGCGCCAGCAGCTTGGGAGGGACTAGAGCGGGACGGTCGGCCTACGAGCAGTACTTC. It yields the protein CASSLGGTRAGRSAYEQYF.

This clonotype was seen a few times. The chain combines TRBV4-1 with TRBJ2-1; D is uncertain. The CDR3 covers 12 residues. Germline V gene sequence: CDR1 MGHRA, CDR2 YSYEKL. Trimming pared 3 bases from V and 4 bases from J, leaving 4 bases between. CDR3 DNA: TGCGCCAGCAGCCAGGCTTACAATGAGCAGTTCTTC. It encodes CASSQAYNEQFF.

The sample holds many counts of this clonotype. V and J are TRBV9 and TRBJ2-5; TRBD2 matches at 8 bases. The length of the CDR3 is 14 residues. Germline CDR1 reads SGDLS; CDR2 reads YYNGEE. Trimming removed 4 bases from V and 2 bases from J; junction bases left unmatched: 4. The CDR3 sequence: CASSSGLGQETQYF. For the CDR3, the DNA is TGTGCCAGCAGCTCGGGACTAGGGCAAGAGACCCAGTACTTC.

In this sample, this clonotype turned up many times. V and J are TRBV6-2 or TRBV6-3 and TRBJ2-7, with TRBD2 matching 7 bases. The CDR3 is 16 residues long. The V and J ends lost 6 bases and 0 bases, in that order; junction bases with no gene match: 11. The germline V gene has CDR1 MNHEY and CDR2 SVGEGT. This CDR3 is CASRGSRLAASYEQYF. The CDR3 region has the DNA TGTGCCAGCAGGGGGTCACGACTAGCAGCCTCCTACGAGCAGTACTTC.

The V and J genes are TRBV19 and TRBJ1-1; weak D call: TRBD1 (5 bases). The CDR3 spans 12 residues. Germline V gene data show CDR1 as LNHDA and CDR2 as SQIVND (reference sequence). The V gene lost 5 bases and the J gene lost 4 bases, with 8 bases spanning the gap. The CDR3 region has the DNA TGTGCCAGTAGTTTGGGGCCCACTGAAGCTTTCTTT. It codes for CASSLGPTEAFF.